A selection of T cell receptor beta chains follows, all from one sample in a study of blood T cell repertoires in COVID-19. The table came from immunoSEQ multiplex PCR; TCRdb's copy has only in-frame clones and leaves some out. The sample lists around 280,000 clones; about nine tenths were seen once. The specimen sequenced was peripheral blood. Every receptor here comes from a woman under 40 with COVID-19, enrolled during active disease. The CDR3 runs from the conserved cysteine through the conserved F or W. Fields, in order: clone size, J gene, D gene, V gene, CDR3 DNA, CDR3 protein. A D gene is named only where the DNA matches it firmly. Part of the rows lack a size; the others show once, few, many or a class for expanded clones.

>few|TRBJ2-7|.|TRBV5-4
TGTGCCAGCAGCTCGAGACAGTCGCCTTACTACGAGCAGTACTTC
CASSSRQSPYYEQYF
>.|TRBJ2-3|.|TRBV12-3/TRBV12-4
TGTGCCAGCAGCCCTGGTGGCGGGGCGCAGTATTTT
CASSPGGGAQYF
>.|TRBJ2-2|TRBD2|TRBV12-3/TRBV12-4
TGTGCCAGCAGTTGGACTAGCGGGGAGCTGTTTTTT
CASSWTSGELFF
>.|TRBJ1-6|.|TRBV14
TGTGCCAGCAGCCAAGAGGGCTTCGGGGTAATGGGTTCACCCCTCCACTTT
CASSQEGFGVMGSPLHF
>.|TRBJ2-5|TRBD2|TRBV30
TGTGCCTGGAGTGGAGGCTCTAGCGGGGGTAAAGAGACCCAGTACTTC
CAWSGGSSGGKETQYF
>.|TRBJ1-1|.|TRBV21-1
TGTGCCAGCAGCAGGGGGGACCGAAACACTGAAGCTTTCTTT
CASSRGDRNTEAFF
>.|TRBJ2-3|.|TRBV7-6
TGTGCCAGGAGGGTTCGGTCAAAGGGCACAGATACGCAGTATTTT
CARRVRSKGTDTQYF
>.|TRBJ2-5|TRBD1|TRBV4-1
TGCGCCAGCAGCCGAGGGGGCGCGGAGACCCAGTACTTC
CASSRGGAETQYF
>.|TRBJ1-1|.|TRBV7-9
TGTGCCAGCAGTCACGAAGGGGACACTGAAGCTTTCTTT
CASSHEGDTEAFF
>.|TRBJ1-6|.|TRBV5-3
TGTGCCAGAACCCACCGGGGGAAGGAACCCCCTCGGGGAACCCTCCACTTT
CARTHRGKEPPRGTLHF
>.|TRBJ2-3|.|TRBV6-1
TGTGCCAGCAGTGATTTCCGACAGCACACAGATACGCAGTATTTT
CASSDFRQHTDTQYF
>.|TRBJ2-7|.|TRBV5-8
TGTGCCAGCAGCTCGCCAGTGACAGGATCCTACGAGCAGTACTTC
CASSSPVTGSYEQYF
>.|TRBJ1-2|TRBD1|TRBV7-9
TGTGCCAGCAGCTCCACAGGGGCAGTGGGTGGCTACACCTTC
CASSSTGAVGGYTF
>.|TRBJ2-2|.|TRBV2
TGTGCCAGCAGTGCGACTAGAAACACCGGGGAGCTGTTTTTT
CASSATRNTGELFF
>.|TRBJ2-2|.|TRBV12-3/TRBV12-4
TGTGCCAGCAGTCCAGGGAACACCGGGGAGCTGTTTTTT
CASSPGNTGELFF
>.|TRBJ2-1|.|TRBV4-1
TGCGCCAGCAGCATACAGCTGGGCAATGAGCAGTTCTTC
CASSIQLGNEQFF
>.|TRBJ2-7|TRBD1|TRBV19
TGTGCCAGTACCCCGGGACAGACCTACGAGCAGTACTTC
CASTPGQTYEQYF
>.|TRBJ1-2|TRBD1|TRBV28
TGTGCCAGCAGTCGGGGACAGGGGGGTGGCTACACCTTC
CASSRGQGGGYTF
>.|TRBJ1-2|.|TRBV13
TGTGCCAGCAGCTCCGGGTCGAACTATGGCTACACCTTC
CASSSGSNYGYTF
>.|TRBJ1-1|TRBD1|TRBV15
TGTGCCACCAGCAGAAGGACAGGGGGCGGATGGGAAGCTTTCTTT
CATSRRTGGGWEAFF
>few|TRBJ1-3|.|TRBV5-1
TGCGCCAGCAGCTTGGGCGGTACAGGCTCTGGAAACACCATATATTTT
CASSLGGTGSGNTIYF
>.|TRBJ1-5|.|TRBV6-5
TGTGCCAGCACCGACTGGGTAGGCAATCAGCCCCAGCATTTT
CASTDWVGNQPQHF
>once|TRBJ2-2|TRBD1|TRBV4-1
TGCGCCAGCAGCCAACCCCTCCGGGGAAAGGGGGCTGCCGGGGAGCTGTTTTTT
CASSQPLRGKGAAGELFF